The 8 T cell receptor beta chains below all came from one sample that was sequenced in a study of neurological immune-mediated disorders. MiXCR was run by TCRdb on the 5' RACE reads, yielding one entry per CDR3 protein. The table has 70,000 or so distinct CDR3 sequences, less than 5.5% seen once; the top ten hold 2.8%. The sample consisted of PBMCs. The receptors originated from a woman in her twenties or thirties with multiple sclerosis.

This clonotype occurred many times. The chain is built from TRBV12-3 or TRBV12-4 and TRBJ1-2; D unclear. The CDR3 has 11 residues. V was clipped by 6 bases and J by 3 bases, with 5 bases between them. The CDR3 here is CASSLYYGYTF. In DNA, the CDR3 is TGTGCCAGCAGCTTGTACTATGGCTACACCTTC.

This clonotype was observed at least ten times. CDR3 coding DNA: TGCAGTGCCCAGGGGGTTTCAATGAACACTGAAGCTTTCTTT. Protein sequence: CSAQGVSMNTEAFF. The V gene is TRBV20-1, the J gene TRBJ1-1, with TRBD1 matching over 7 bases. CDR3 length equals 14 residues. Per germline, CDR1 DFQATT and CDR2 SNEGSKA (reference sequence). V lost 6 bases, J lost 0 bases, and 7 bases stayed unmatched.

This clonotype showed up many times. The genes are TRBV5-1 and TRBJ2-2; a weak D match, TRBD1 (6 bases). Germline CDR1 SGHRS, CDR2 YFSETQ. Between the trimmed V and J ends, which lost 4 bases and 6 bases, there was a span of 16 bases. This CDR3 is built from 15 residues. The CDR3: CASSPGPPGAGELFF. As DNA, the CDR3 is TGCGCCAGCAGCCCTGGTCCTCCAGGGGCCGGGGAGCTGTTTTTT.

This clonotype was counted ten times or more. V is TRBV20-1 and J is TRBJ2-1, with D uncertain. Germline V gives CDR1 DFQATT, CDR2 SNEGSKA (reference sequence). Trimming cost V 5 bases and J 7 bases, with 12 bases left between them. The CDR3 loop spans 12 amino acids. The CDR3 DNA is TGCAGTGCTGACCTCATGACTAATGAGCAGTTCTTC. Protein product: CSADLMTNEQFF.

This chain connects TRBV6-1 to TRBJ2-5; D remains unclear. CDR1 and CDR2 from the germline V gene are MNHNS and SASEGT. The CDR3 consists of 17 residues. Trimming stripped 2 bases from V and 1 base from J, with 17 bases between. CDR3 in DNA: TGTGCCAGCAGTGAAAAACCACTGGGCTACCGCCAAGAGACCCAGTACTTC. Amino acids: CASSEKPLGYRQETQYF.

The V and J genes are TRBV20-1 and TRBJ2-3; the D gene is possibly TRBD1 (8 bases). There are 14 residues in the CDR3. V lost 6 bases to trimming and J lost 4 bases, with 17 bases between them. Per germline, CDR1 DFQATT and CDR2 SNEGSKA (reference sequence). The CDR3 reads CSAGQGGPSDTQYF. Written as DNA, the CDR3 is TGCAGTGCCGGACAGGGAGGGCCGTCAGATACGCAGTATTTT.

This clonotype showed up just a few times. The chain uses TRBV28 and TRBJ2-7; D may be TRBD1 (6 bases). This CDR3 has 14 residues. Germline V gene sequence: CDR1 MDHEN, CDR2 SYDVKM. Trimming took off 6 bases at V and 2 bases at J, with 14 bases between the two ends. The CDR3 DNA reads TGTGCCAGCAGGCCGGGGACAACACCCTACGAGCAGTACTTC. Translating it yields CASRPGTTPYEQYF.

CDR3 DNA: TGCAGTGCTAGAGATCTCGGCCAAGGACAAGAGACCCAGTACTTC. It codes for CSARDLGQGQETQYF. The chain employs TRBV20-1 and TRBJ2-5, with unresolved D. V lost 0 bases and J 2 bases, leaving 13 bases between the germline ends. Per the germline V gene, CDR1 is DFQATT and CDR2 is SNEGSKA (reference sequence). The CDR3 totals 15 residues.